A selection of T cell receptor beta chains follows, all from one sample in a study of shared clonotypes between healthy human individuals. Assay used: immunoSEQ multiplex PCR; TCRdb lists only in-frame clones, some missing. The data contain millions of clones, 80% to 95% of them singletons. The sequenced material came from naive CD4+ T cells from PBMCs. These TCRs come from a man aged 18 to 29 in good health. Some clones in this sample may be carry-over from other donors' samples. Each CDR3 is given with its conserved first and last residue. D genes are given only for firm matches. Clone size is shown for a subset of rows, as once, few, many or a class of expanded clone.

length	size	V	D	J	DNA	CDR3
17	once	TRBV30	.	TRBJ1-1	TGTGCCTGGAGCCTACCGTTGGGGATATTCAAGAACACTGAAGCTTTCTTT	CAWSLPLGIFKNTEAFF
13	.	TRBV7-2	.	TRBJ1-1	TGTGCCAGCGCGGGTCGTCTTAACACTGAAGCTTTCTTT	CASAGRLNTEAFF
15	.	TRBV6-1	.	TRBJ2-3	TGTGCCAGCAGTGGGGGGATGCGGAGCACAGATACGCAGTATTTT	CASSGGMRSTDTQYF
14	.	TRBV7-7	.	TRBJ2-7	TGTGCCAGCAGCCCCGGACCGGGGGGCCCCGAGCAGTACTTC	CASSPGPGGPEQYF
13	.	TRBV7-9	TRBD1	TRBJ1-1	TGTGCCAGCAGCTACAGGGGTAACACTGAAGCTTTCTTT	CASSYRGNTEAFF
16	.	TRBV11-2	.	TRBJ2-3	TGTGCCAGCAGCCGCCGCCGGGGGGCAAGCACAGATACGCAGTATTTT	CASSRRRGASTDTQYF
15	.	TRBV7-9	.	TRBJ2-2	TGTGCCAGCAGCCCGGTCCGGGCCACTACCGGGGAGCTGTTTTTT	CASSPVRATTGELFF
13	.	TRBV5-4	.	TRBJ2-3	TGTGCCAGCAGCCTCGGGAGCACAGATACGCAGTATTTT	CASSLGSTDTQYF
21	.	TRBV4-2	TRBD2	TRBJ2-1	TGTGCCAGCAGCCGGCGTTTGGGACTAGCGGGAGGGCCTACTGGCTACAATGAGCAGTTCTTC	CASSRRLGLAGGPTGYNEQFF
15	.	TRBV5-1	.	TRBJ1-4	TGCGCCAGCAGCCCTCGGGGGGATTCTAATGAAAAACTGTTTTTT	CASSPRGDSNEKLFF
17	.	TRBV10-1	TRBD1	TRBJ1-1	TGCGCCAGCATTCGACCGGGACAGGGGGCGCGAAGGACTGAAGCTTTCTTT	CASIRPGQGARRTEAFF
14	.	TRBV7-2	TRBD1	TRBJ1-2	TGTGCCAGCAGCCCTAGACAGGGTAGCTATGGCTACACCTTC	CASSPRQGSYGYTF
14	.	TRBV7-9	TRBD1	TRBJ1-2	TGTGCCAGCAGCCGGAAGGACAGGGGCTATGGCTACACCTTC	CASSRKDRGYGYTF
15	.	TRBV7-9	.	TRBJ2-3	TGTGCCAGCAGCCCCCCGTCGGGGGTCACAGATACGCAGTATTTT	CASSPPSGVTDTQYF
21	.	TRBV2	.	TRBJ2-4	TGTGCCAGCAAAGACAGGACGCCGCGTGGGGAAGCGGGACCCCGACGGGGCATTCAGTACTTC	CASKDRTPRGEAGPRRGIQYF
15	few	TRBV29-1	.	TRBJ2-6	TGCAGCGTTGGGGTCGGGGCCTCTGGGGCCAACGTCCTGACTTTC	CSVGVGASGANVLTF
17	.	TRBV5-1	TRBD1	TRBJ2-6	TGCGCCAGCAGCTTGGAACCACAGGGGTCTGGGGCCAACGTCCTGACTTTC	CASSLEPQGSGANVLTF
11	.	TRBV28	.	TRBJ1-5	TGTGCCAGCAGTGCCGACAGGTCCCAGCATTTT	CASSADRSQHF
15	.	TRBV19	TRBD2	TRBJ2-1	TGTGCCAGTAGTCCCCCCCGGACTAGCGGCAATGAGCAGTTCTTC	CASSPPRTSGNEQFF
15	.	TRBV9	.	TRBJ2-7	TGTGCCAGCAGCTCGCTCCCGGCCGGTTCCTACGAGCAGTACTTC	CASSSLPAGSYEQYF
13	.	TRBV28	.	TRBJ1-3	TGTGCCAGCAGCTCCCCAGAAGAAAACACCATATATTTT	CASSSPEENTIYF
15	.	TRBV5-1	TRBD1	TRBJ2-7	TGCGCCAGCAGCTCGGGGGACAGGTCTACGGGCGAGCAGTACTTC	CASSSGDRSTGEQYF
13	.	TRBV19	.	TRBJ1-1	TGTGCCAGTAGTTTGCGGGAGAACACTGAAGCTTTCTTT	CASSLRENTEAFF
15	few	TRBV14	TRBD1	TRBJ1-2	TGTGCCAGCAGCCAAGACAACAGGGGAGGTGGAGGCTACACCTTC	CASSQDNRGGGGYTF
13	.	TRBV6-5	.	TRBJ2-1	TGTGCCAGCAGTTACGGCGGGACAGCCGAGCAGTTCTTC	CASSYGGTAEQFF